This TCR beta chain stems from a study of blood T cells in healthy people across ages. Points from the study as a whole: No one knew whether donors had CMV, which possibly confounded expanded clonotype changes.

Isolated per sample were at least 7 million PBMCs. Ten or more counts support this clonotype. Its antigen is unknown. CDR3 size: 12 residues. With 9 bases removed from V and 3 bases from J, the gap between germline ends came to 12 bases. Germline lookup yields CDR1 MDHEN and CDR2 SYDVKM. Then a second PCR, running roughly 7 to 11 cycles, was carried out with a sample-barcoded 5' primer and a J-beta primer mix. TCRdb fed the 5' RACE reads into MiXCR, producing one record per CDR3 protein. The table lists around 870,000 distinct CDR3 sequences, under 30% of them singletons. The source of this sequence is a woman aged 80 or over in good health. Sequenced material: blood. This sequence joins TRBV28 and TRBJ2-7, with D perhaps matching TRBD2 (6 bases). Here the CDR3 reads CASKRGGYEQYF. CDR3 nucleotides: TGTGCCAGTAAGAGGGGAGGCTACGAGCAGTACTTC.